This record concerns one T cell receptor (beta chain) sequence. Antigen unknown. CDR1 MNHEY and CDR2 SVGEGT come from the germline V gene. V shed 5 bases and J 5 bases; nucleotides not matched to a gene: 15. The CDR3 covers 17 residues. The sample is drawn from a study of T-cell memory formation after mild COVID-19. The study's findings and limits: Clones shrinking from day 15 to 85 showed even CD4/CD8 mixes; later expanders tilted CD4+.

TCRdb re-derived calls from the 5' RACE reads in MiXCR, one entry per CDR3 protein. The sample records approximately 44,000 distinct CDR3 sequences, more than 7% being singletons. Sequences were obtained from PBMCs or a T cell subset sorted from them (not recorded which). This TCR was sampled from a man younger than 35 who had mild COVID-19 (a few samples of this study predate the infection). Cell type and time point are not known. The chain links TRBV6-2 or TRBV6-3 to TRBJ2-7; 10 bases agree with TRBD1. CDR3 bases: TGTGCCAGCAGTCCTCACAACCGGGACAGGGGAAGCAACGAGCAGTACTTC. Translating gives CASSPHNRDRGSNEQYF.